The 8 T cell receptor beta chains in this list originate from one sample, sequenced in a study of blood T cell repertoires in COVID-19. TCRdb keeps only in-frame clones here, not all; method: immunoSEQ multiplex PCR. The profile covers more than 300,000 clones, with about nine tenths appearing a single time and 7% to 8% taken by the ten largest. The sequenced sample was peripheral blood. These receptors all stem from a woman in her 70s with COVID-19, enrolled during active disease.

The J gene is TRBJ1-5, the V gene TRBV6-1; D gene uncertain. V gave up 3 bases and J gave up 5 bases, with 11 bases separating them. CDR1 and CDR2 from the germline V gene are MNHNS and SASEGT. CDR3 length: 14 amino acids. The CDR3 nucleotides read TGTGCCAGCAGTGATATCGGAGGTTATCAGCCCCAGCATTTT. Encoded protein: CASSDIGGYQPQHF.

The rearrangement links TRBV9 to TRBJ1-2; a weak D match, TRBD1 (5 bases). Trimming left V 3 bases short and J 6 bases short, with 15 bases between. The CDR3 length is 14 residues. CDR1 is SGDLS, CDR2 YYNGEE, per germline. The CDR3 nucleotides read TGTGCCAGCAGCGACTATGGGGCCAGGGATGGCTACACCTTC. Amino acids: CASSDYGARDGYTF.

The chain couples TRBV29-1 to TRBJ2-7; TRBD1 is a possible D gene (5 bases). The CDR3 runs 14 residues. Trimming pared 8 bases from V and 6 bases from J, leaving 23 bases between. Germline CDR1 and CDR2: SQVTM and ANQGSEA. CDR3 bases: TGCAGCATTGGGGTCAGGGCGTTTTCAGGCGAGCAGTACTTC. As protein: CSIGVRAFSGEQYF.

This chain uses TRBV12-5 with TRBJ2-1; 10 positions agree with TRBD1. The germline V gene encodes CDR1 LGHNT and CDR2 FRNRAP. Trimming removed 0 bases from V and 4 bases from J; junction bases left unmatched: 9. This CDR3 is built from 18 residues. Here the CDR3 reads CASGLVLLGTGAYNEQFF. The DNA for the CDR3 is TGTGCTAGTGGTTTGGTATTGTTGGGGACAGGGGCATACAATGAGCAGTTCTTC.

This clone has more than one count but fewer than ten. The V call is TRBV9, the J call TRBJ2-5; 14 bases align to TRBD2. The CDR3 covers 16 residues. Germline values: CDR1 SGDLS, CDR2 YYNGEE. The V segment lost 3 bases and the J segment 2 bases; nucleotides outside the gene matches: 3. CDR3 in amino acids: CASSARLAGGQETQYF. The CDR3 DNA reads TGTGCCAGCAGCGCCAGACTAGCGGGGGGGCAAGAGACCCAGTACTTC.

The chain carries TRBV13 and TRBJ1-1, with 8 bases identical to TRBD1. This CDR3 has 13 amino acids. J gave up 5 bases and V 2 bases, and 1 base lay outside the gene matches. Germline CDR1 is PRHDT and CDR2 is FYEKMQ (reference sequence). CDR3 DNA sequence: TGTGCCAGCAGCTTAAGACAGGGGACTGAAGCTTTCTTT. Amino acid sequence: CASSLRQGTEAFF. Variable domain in full (rest from reference TRBV13 and TRBJ1-1): AAGVIQSPRHLIKEKRETATLKCYPIPRHDTVYWYQQGPGQDPQFLISFYEKMQSDKGSIPDRFSAQQFSDYHSELNMSSLELGDSALYFCASSLRQGTEAFFGQGTRLTVV.

This clone has only one observation. The CDR3 region has the DNA TGTGCCAGCGCAAGCAGGGCCGATCGGGAGACCCAGTACTTC. Residues: CASASRADRETQYF. J is TRBJ2-5 and V is TRBV5-6, with D possibly TRBD1 on 5 matching bases. The CDR3 contains 14 residues. Germline V gene lookup returns CDR1 SGHDT and CDR2 YYEEEE. Between the trimmed V and J ends, which lost 7 bases and 5 bases, there was a span of 18 bases.

V gene TRBV2 combines with J gene TRBJ1-3; 8 positions match TRBD1. The germline gives CDR1 SNHLY, CDR2 FYNNEI. There are 13 residues in the CDR3. Trimming at V came to 7 bases and at J to 4 bases, leaving 3 bases not matched to a gene. The CDR3 DNA is TGTGCCAGCAAACAGGGGGAGGGAAACACCATATATTTT. Translating gives CASKQGEGNTIYF. Drawing the rest from reference TRBV2 and TRBJ1-3, the complete variable domain is EPEVTQTPSHQVTQMGQEVILRCVPISNHLYFYWYRQILGQKVEFLVSFYNNEISEKSEIFDDQFSVERPDGSNFTLKIRSTKLEDSAMYFCASKQGEGNTIYFGEGSWLTVV.